These 21 T cell receptor beta chains originate from one sample sequenced in a study of OX40 agonist ivuxolimab in advanced cancers. Clones were sequenced by immunoSEQ multiplex PCR, and TCRdb holds only the in-frame ones, with some missing. Of about 120,000 clones listed, 75% to 90% are singletons. The sequenced sample was CD4+ or CD8+ T cells sorted from blood, obtained in a trial of the OX40 agonist ivuxolimab. The receptors here all came from an adult with an advanced solid tumor such as melanoma, head and neck, liver or kidney cancer.

V gene TRBV28 combines with J gene TRBJ1-3; 9 bases are a match to TRBD1. This CDR3 is built from 16 residues. V shed 2 bases and J 7 bases; nucleotides not matched to a gene: 9. Germline CDR1 and CDR2: MDHEN and SYDVKM. The CDR3 nucleotides read TGTGCCAGCAGTTTAGGTGGGACAGGGCTGTCCAACACCATATATTTT. Its translation: CASSLGGTGLSNTIYF. The full variable domain, its missing parts supplied by reference TRBV28 and TRBJ1-3, is DVKVTQSSRYLVKRTGEKVFLECVQDMDHENMFWYRQDPGLGLRLIYFSYDVKMKEKGDIPEGYSVSREKKERFSLILESASTNQTSMYLCASSLGGTGLSNTIYFGEGSWLTVV.

The CDR3 sequence is CAISGRDRAYEQYF. The CDR3 coding sequence is TGTGCCATCAGTGGCCGGGACAGGGCCTACGAGCAGTACTTC. The chain has TRBV10-3 and TRBJ2-7; 9 positions match TRBD1. The CDR3 has 14 amino acids. The germline V gene has CDR1 ENHRY and CDR2 SYGVKD. V was pared by 4 bases and J by 2 bases, with 3 bases of the junction left unmatched.

The J gene is TRBJ1-2, the V gene TRBV15, with TRBD1 as a possible D gene (5 bases). Germline values: CDR1 LNHNV, CDR2 YYDKDF (reference sequence). V lost 3 bases, J lost 3 bases, and 14 bases lay in between. The CDR3 spans 15 residues. CDR3 amino acids: CATSRGSGVDYGYTF. The CDR3 nucleotides are TGTGCCACCAGCAGGGGCTCGGGGGTCGACTATGGCTACACCTTC. Drawing the rest from reference TRBV15 and TRBJ1-2, the complete variable domain is DAMVIQNPRYQVTQFGKPVTLSCSQTLNHNVMYWYQQKSSQAPKLLFHYYDKDFNNEADTPDNFQSRRPNTSFCFLDIRSPGLGDTAMYLCATSRGSGVDYGYTFGSGTRLTVV.

The J gene is TRBJ2-7, the V gene TRBV10-3, with TRBD1 identical over 11 bases. V dropped 7 bases and J dropped 4; count of bases not matched to a gene: 9. This CDR3 is built from 15 residues. Germline V lookup: CDR1 ENHRY, CDR2 SYGVKD. The DNA of the CDR3 is TGTGCCATCAAGGAAAGGACAGGGGGCTCTTACGAGCAGTACTTC. This sequence encodes CAIKERTGGSYEQYF.

The rearrangement uses TRBV28 and TRBJ2-5; a weak D match, TRBD2 (6 bases). Trimming shortened V by 4 bases and J by 4 bases, and 10 bases separated the two germline ends. Per the germline V gene, CDR1 is MDHEN and CDR2 is SYDVKM. This CDR3 comprises 13 residues. The CDR3 DNA is TGTGCCAGCAGTTCCGGGGGAGGAGAGACCCAGTACTTC. Its translation: CASSSGGGETQYF. Together with reference TRBV28 and TRBJ2-5, the CDR3 gives the full variable domain: DVKVTQSSRYLVKRTGEKVFLECVQDMDHENMFWYRQDPGLGLRLIYFSYDVKMKEKGDIPEGYSVSREKKERFSLILESASTNQTSMYLCASSSGGGETQYFGPGTRLLVL.

This chain uses TRBV19 with TRBJ2-1; 11 bases map to TRBD2. The CDR3 consists of 16 residues. Germline-derived CDR1 and CDR2 are LNHDA and SQIVND (reference sequence). J gave up 5 bases and V 4 bases, and 7 bases lay outside the gene matches. CDR3: CASSKGLAVRNNEQFF. CDR3 nucleotides: TGTGCCAGTAGTAAGGGACTAGCGGTACGCAACAATGAGCAGTTCTTC.

The table lists this clone with a few counts. This chain joins TRBV30 and TRBJ1-2; D is uncertain. The CDR3 covers 13 residues. Trimming took 4 bases from V and 2 from J, leaving 11 bases between them. CDR1 and CDR2 (germline): GTSNPN, SVGIG (reference sequence). The CDR3 loop reads CAWKGMRNYGYTF. CDR3 in DNA: TGTGCCTGGAAGGGTATGAGAAACTATGGCTACACCTTC.

The genes are TRBV10-3 and TRBJ1-1, with D possibly being TRBD1 (5 bases). The germline gives CDR1 ENHRY, CDR2 SYGVKD. This CDR3 contains 13 residues. Trimming shortened V by 6 bases and J by 1 base, and 9 bases separated the two germline ends. The CDR3 coding sequence is TGTGCCATCAGGGGACGGTCGAACACTGAAGCTTTCTTT. This translates into CAIRGRSNTEAFF.

This rearrangement joins TRBV19 to TRBJ1-4; D gene ambiguous. V lost 4 bases and J 7 bases, leaving 16 bases between the germline ends. Looked up from germline, CDR1 is LNHDA and CDR2 is SQIVND (reference sequence). The CDR3 has 15 residues. The CDR3 DNA reads as TGTGCCAGTAGTACGACCAGGAGCCCTTTTGAAAAACTGTTTTTT. This codes for CASSTTRSPFEKLFF.

CDR3 nucleotides: TGTGCCAGCAGTGCAGGGACAGGGGGAGGTCTTCACTATGGCTACACCTTC. Protein sequence: CASSAGTGGGLHYGYTF. The chain uses TRBV27 and TRBJ1-2; 11 positions agree with TRBD1. This CDR3 region has 17 residues. The trim removed 5 bases at V and 3 bases at J, leaving 11 bases unmatched. CDR1 is MNHEY and CDR2 is SMNVEV in the germline V gene (reference sequence).

The chain has TRBV28 and TRBJ2-7, with 10 bases aligning to TRBD1. The trim removed 8 bases at V and 4 bases at J, leaving 2 bases unmatched. The CDR3 has 12 residues. Germline V gene sequence: CDR1 MDHEN, CDR2 SYDVKM. CDR3 bases: TGTGCCAGCGTGGACAGGGGGTACGAGCAGTACTTC. This gives the protein CASVDRGYEQYF.

The V gene is TRBV2, the J gene TRBJ2-2; 9 positions agree with TRBD2. Per the germline V gene, CDR1 is SNHLY and CDR2 is FYNNEI. V shed 4 bases, J shed 1 base, and the junction held 1 base outside the gene matches. The CDR3 sequence is 15 residues long. CDR3 loop: CASSGAGGNTGELFF. CDR3 nucleotide sequence: TGTGCCAGCAGTGGAGCGGGGGGGAACACCGGGGAGCTGTTTTTT.

V is TRBV30 and J is TRBJ1-2; possible D gene TRBD1, 6 bases. CDR1 is GTSNPN, CDR2 SVGIG, per germline (reference sequence). V was cut by 3 bases and J by 2 bases, with 16 bases left in between. The CDR3 runs 15 residues. The CDR3 DNA reads TGTGCCTGGAGCCCTCCACAGGGAGCCAACTATGGCTACACCTTC. Its translation is CAWSPPQGANYGYTF.

The V and J genes are TRBV2 and TRBJ2-2; D is ambiguous. The CDR3 loop spans 13 amino acids. Trimming shortened V by 3 bases and J by 1 base, and 3 bases separated the two germline ends. Germline loops: CDR1 SNHLY, CDR2 FYNNEI. The CDR3 DNA reads as TGTGCCAGCAGTGAGGGGAACACCGGGGAGCTGTTTTTT. Translating gives CASSEGNTGELFF.

This chain links TRBV18 with TRBJ2-7; possible D gene TRBD1, 6 bases. Trimming pared 6 bases from V and 4 bases from J, leaving 19 bases between. This CDR3 is 15 amino acids long. Germline values: CDR1 KGHSH, CDR2 LQKENI. Here the CDR3 reads CASSTGIIRGYEQYF. Here the CDR3 DNA reads TGTGCCAGCTCGACCGGTATCATCAGGGGATACGAGCAGTACTTC.

The J gene is TRBJ2-5, the V gene TRBV4-2, with 9 nucleotides matching TRBD1. Germline-derived CDR1 and CDR2 are LGHNA and YNFKEQ. The CDR3 runs 16 residues. Unmatched junction bases numbered 6, after V lost 1 base and J lost 3 bases. This CDR3 is CASSQGGQGPKETQYF. Written as DNA, the CDR3 is TGTGCCAGCAGCCAAGGGGGACAGGGCCCCAAAGAGACCCAGTACTTC.

This chain connects TRBV4-1 to TRBJ1-3; D perhaps matches TRBD1 (6 bases). Germline V gene sequence: CDR1 MGHRA, CDR2 YSYEKL. The CDR3 loop spans 16 amino acids. The V gene lost 1 base and the J gene lost 0 bases, with 10 bases spanning the gap. Written as DNA, the CDR3 is TGCGCCAGCAGCCAAGGGGGGGCCTACTCTGGAAACACCATATATTTT. Protein sequence: CASSQGGAYSGNTIYF.

The chain couples TRBV9 to TRBJ2-1, with no clear D. The CDR3 has 14 residues. CDR1 and CDR2 (germline): SGDLS, YYNGEE. With 3 bases removed from V and 2 bases from J, the gap between germline ends came to 9 bases. CDR3 sequence reads: CASSDPTPYNEQFF. CDR3 nucleotide sequence: TGTGCCAGCAGCGACCCCACACCCTACAATGAGCAGTTCTTC.

This chain uses TRBV7-2 with TRBJ1-6; 11 positions agree with TRBD1. The CDR3 is 18 residues long. Trimming took 3 bases from V and 7 from J; bases not matched to a gene: 11. Germline CDR1 reads SGHTA; CDR2 reads FQGNSA. The CDR3 coding sequence is TGTGCCAGCAGCTTGGGACAGGGGGTGGCGGGTGCGAATTCACCCCTCCACTTT. Encoded protein: CASSLGQGVAGANSPLHF.

This clone was seen only once. The chain employs TRBV30 and TRBJ1-2; D is unresolved. V shed 3 bases and J shed 1 base, with 12 bases lying between them. CDR1 and CDR2 from the germline V gene are GTSNPN and SVGIG (reference sequence). CDR3 length: 14 amino acids. CDR3 protein: CAWRRTRLNYGYTF. The CDR3 nucleotides are TGTGCCTGGAGGAGGACCAGGCTTAACTATGGCTACACCTTC.

A few counts support this clone. The CDR3 reads CASSATLHFGGATGELFF. The CDR3 bases are TGTGCCAGCAGCGCTACCCTGCACTTTGGGGGAGCTACCGGGGAGCTGTTTTTT. The chain recombines TRBV9 with TRBJ2-2; D possibly uses TRBD1 or TRBD2 (5 bases each). Deletions cut 3 bases from V and 5 bases from J, with 23 bases between. CDR1 SGDLS and CDR2 YYNGEE come from the germline V gene. The CDR3 is 18 amino acids.